This T cell receptor (beta chain) was obtained from a study of blood T cell repertoires in COVID-19. Germline CDR1 and CDR2: MNHEY and SVGEGT. Deletions cut 7 bases from V and 0 bases from J, with 15 bases between. This CDR3 has 16 residues. The study drew participants aged about 18 to 95 years from fewer than 30 US areas. Study processing details: Amplifying reference gene primers gave estimates of nucleated cell counts. Clones were sequenced by immunoSEQ multiplex PCR, and TCRdb holds only the in-frame ones, with some missing. Clone size and V and J calls were adopted from that table, with D and trimming inferred from the DNA. The sample carries roughly 170,000 clones, about 86% recorded once.

The source of this sequence is a woman between 45 and 65 years old in a cohort exposed to, infected with or recovered from COVID-19 (not recorded which). The specimen was PBMCs or T cells enriched from blood (not recorded which). This chain uses TRBV6-2 or TRBV6-3 with TRBJ2-2, with D possibly TRBD1 on 6 matching bases. For the CDR3, the DNA is TGTGCCAGCACCCCCACAGGGAAACCGAACACCGGGGAGCTGTTTTTT. Amino acids: CASTPTGKPNTGELFF.